The entry that follows covers one T cell receptor (beta chain) sequence. Its cognate antigen is unknown. RNA transcripts gave rise to amplified TCR beta CDR3 regions. HTBI primers were employed in a first-round RT-PCR of the TCR CDR3. TCRdb reprocessed the multiplex PCR reads via MiXCR and lists one record per CDR3 protein. Of some 510,000 distinct CDR3 sequences detected, about 45% appear once; the ten largest clones hold 8.2%. The entry originates in a study of T cells in Graves' hyperthyroidism and ophthalmopathy. V shed 0 bases, J shed 6 bases, and the junction held 3 bases outside the gene matches. The CDR3 spans 14 residues. Germline assignment: CDR1 SQVTM and CDR2 ANQGSEA. General study findings and limits: By a 13 V-J model, ophthalmopathy was set apart from stable hyperthyroidism.

This TCR came from a woman in her late teens or twenties with Graves' hyperthyroidism. The sequencing input was peripheral blood or thyroid tissue (not recorded which). V usage is TRBV29-1 and J usage is TRBJ1-5, with 9 bases aligning to TRBD1. The CDR3 nucleotides read TGCAGCGTTGAAGAGGGACAGGGCACTCAGCCCCAGCATTTT. Its translation: CSVEEGQGTQPQHF.